This is a list of T cell receptor beta chains from one sample in a study of early T cells in non-severe SARS-CoV-2 infection. TCRdb re-called the 5' RACE reads with MiXCR, one entry per CDR3 protein. The sample yields under 90,000 distinct CDR3 sequences, 13% seen once. Sequenced sample: whole blood. The receptors were gathered from an adult who was a healthcare worker with PCR-confirmed SARS-CoV-2 infection or an uninfected control (not recorded which). Both conserved end residues are part of each CDR3. A D gene is named only where the DNA matches it firmly. Where a row states a size, it is once, few, many or the class of an expanded clone; other rows omit it.

V	D	size	length	J	CDR3	DNA
TRBV20-1	-	-	13	TRBJ1-2	CSAQGVTNYDYTF	TGCAGTGCACAGGGAGTAACTAACTATGACTACACCTTC
TRBV27	-	many	13	TRBJ2-7	CATTRGAGYEQYF	TGTGCCACTACTCGGGGGGCAGGGTACGAGCAGTACTTC
TRBV4-1	-	-	16	TRBJ1-5	CASSQDMRGPNQPQHF	TGCGCCAGCAGCCAAGATATGAGGGGTCCCAATCAGCCCCAGCATTTT
TRBV20-1	TRBD1	few	17	TRBJ1-6	CSARDPRQGGYNSPLHF	TGCAGTGCTAGAGATCCCCGACAGGGGGGATATAATTCACCCCTCCACTTT
TRBV2	-	-	13	TRBJ1-6	CASTRGQNSPLHF	TGTGCCAGCACCCGGGGCCAGAATTCACCCCTCCACTTT
TRBV7-2	-	many	14	TRBJ1-5	CASSLVSLNQPQHF	TGTGCCAGCAGCTTAGTAAGTCTAAATCAGCCCCAGCATTTT
TRBV6-6	-	-	17	TRBJ1-4	CASSSVAAGATNEKLFF	TGTGCCAGCAGTTCCGTAGCGGCAGGGGCAACTAATGAAAAACTGTTTTTT
TRBV2	-	few	13	TRBJ1-1	CASSDKTNTEAFF	TGTGCCAGCAGTGACAAGACGAACACTGAAGCTTTCTTT
TRBV20-1	TRBD2	many	14	TRBJ2-1	CSAPTSLSYNEQFF	TGCAGTGCTCCGACTAGCCTCTCCTACAATGAGCAGTTCTTC
TRBV29-1	TRBD1	many	13	TRBJ1-2	CSVSSTGDYGYTF	TGCAGCGTCTCATCGACAGGGGACTATGGCTACACCTTC